Below, 3 T cell receptor beta chains from the same sample are listed, as sequenced in a study of vaccination and CD4 T cells after COVID-19. The Oncomine TCR Beta short-read assay was what sequenced the DNA obtained from cultured CD4+ T cells. Via MiXCR, TCRdb re-called the PCR reads, giving one row per CDR3 protein. The sample has over 10,000 distinct CDR3 sequences; about two thirds are singletons. Regarding treatment: approximately nine-day PBMC culture with coronavirus spike peptide pools or control peptides (ViraFEST assay). These receptors have no known antigen. Source material: CD4+ T cells from blood, cultured in vitro. The origin of the receptors is a human donor who had recovered from COVID-19.

The chain combines TRBV6-5 with TRBJ1-1; D unresolved. The CDR3 sequence is 13 residues long. Trimming pared 10 bases from V and 5 bases from J, leaving 17 bases between. Germline V gene lookup returns CDR1 MNHEY and CDR2 SVGAGI. The CDR3 DNA follows: TGTGCCATCCGGTACTCCGGGGAAACTGAAGCTTTCTTT. It specifies CAIRYSGETEAFF.

The chain has TRBV28 and TRBJ2-2, with no clear D. From germline, CDR1 is MDHEN and CDR2 SYDVKM. This CDR3 has 17 residues. Trimming stripped 5 bases from V and 1 base from J, with 17 bases between. The CDR3 DNA reads as TGTGCCAGCAGTCCAACGCTATCTACACGGAACACCGGGGAGCTGTTTTTT. Residues: CASSPTLSTRNTGELFF.

The genes are TRBV19 and TRBJ1-2; D unclear. Germline V gene sequence: CDR1 LNHDA, CDR2 SQIVND (reference sequence). The V and J ends lost 9 bases and 2 bases respectively, with 19 bases between them. The CDR3 runs 15 residues. CDR3 protein: CASLARVATNYGYTF. The CDR3 region has the DNA TGTGCCAGCTTGGCCCGGGTTGCTACCAACTATGGCTACACCTTC.